These 12 T cell receptor beta chains share one sample of origin, sequenced in a study of spatial heterogeneity in lung cancer. From the 5' RACE reads, TCRdb called clonotypes with MiXCR, one entry per CDR3 protein. This table holds about 7,000 distinct CDR3 sequences, 5.5% to 8% found once. Time point defined: sample taken at primary tumor resection. This specimen was PBMCs, taken at surgery. The receptors stem from a male donor with early-stage non-small cell lung cancer.

In this sample, this clonotype turned up a few times. The genes are TRBV30 and TRBJ2-1; possible D gene TRBD1, 5 bases. The CDR3 has 13 residues. Trimming took off 3 bases at V and 4 bases at J, with 10 bases between the two ends. Germline V gene data show CDR1 as GTSNPN and CDR2 as SVGIG (reference sequence). Here the CDR3 DNA reads TGTGCCTGGAGGGCAGACAGTTACAATGAGCAGTTCTTC. Its protein product is CAWRADSYNEQFF.

This clonotype was picked up many times. The chain joins TRBV11-2 to TRBJ1-5, with D maybe TRBD1 (6 bases). There are 14 residues in the CDR3. Trimming left V 5 bases short and J 6 bases short, with 14 bases between. The germline V gene has CDR1 SGHAT and CDR2 FQNNGV. The CDR3, as DNA: TGTGCCAGCAGCCTGGCAGGGGCGGGTCAGCCCCAGCATTTT. This sequence encodes CASSLAGAGQPQHF.

The chain recombines TRBV14 with TRBJ2-3, with D unresolved. Germline-derived CDR1 and CDR2 are SGHDN and FVKESK. V was pared by 3 bases and J by 7 bases, with 17 bases between. CDR3 length equals 15 residues. For the CDR3, the DNA is TGTGCCAGCAGCCAGGGCTTCGGACCCCTGAATACGCAGTATTTT. Translation: CASSQGFGPLNTQYF.

This clonotype was counted a few times. The CDR3 loop is CASSEVSSRGYTF. As DNA, the CDR3 is TGTGCCAGCAGTGAAGTATCATCACGCGGCTACACCTTC. This chain connects TRBV6-1 to TRBJ1-2, with D unresolved. CDR3 size: 13 residues. In germline, CDR1 is MNHNS, CDR2 SASEGT. V lost 1 base, J lost 8 bases, and 11 bases lay in between.

The chain couples TRBV6-5 to TRBJ2-5; 9 bases map to TRBD1. The CDR3 contains 17 residues. Looked up from germline, CDR1 is MNHEY and CDR2 is SVGAGI. Trimming cost V 2 bases and J 1 base; bases outside gene matches: 8. CDR3 residues: CASSYVFTGGLQETQYF. DNA for the CDR3: TGTGCCAGCAGTTACGTCTTCACAGGGGGCCTCCAAGAGACCCAGTACTTC.

This clonotype was found many times. The chain is built from TRBV20-1 and TRBJ1-4; D not resolved. V was clipped by 3 bases and J by 0 bases, with 8 bases between them. The CDR3 is 14 amino acids. The germline V gene encodes CDR1 DFQATT and CDR2 SNEGSKA (reference sequence). CDR3 nucleotides: TGCAGTGCTAGTTCCGGGGCAACTAATGAAAAACTGTTTTTT. This sequence encodes CSASSGATNEKLFF.

This chain uses TRBV24-1 with TRBJ2-3; TRBD1 agrees at 7 bases. Germline V lookup: CDR1 KGHDR, CDR2 SFDVKD. The CDR3 has 14 residues. V lost 6 bases, J lost 2 bases, and 4 bases stayed unmatched. The DNA for the CDR3 is TGTGCCACCAGTAGCACAGGGGACACAGATACGCAGTATTTT. It specifies CATSSTGDTDTQYF.

This clonotype was picked up many times. This chain uses TRBV2 with TRBJ2-3; D remains unclear. CDR3 length equals 13 residues. V was shortened by 7 bases and J by 4 bases, with 12 bases between the two germline ends. CDR1 and CDR2 (germline): SNHLY, FYNNEI. The CDR3, as DNA: TGTGCCAGCACTATCGCCGGCCCAGATACGCAGTATTTT. Its translation is CASTIAGPDTQYF.

This clonotype was counted at least ten times. The genes are TRBV7-8 and TRBJ1-3; D unclear. V lost 3 bases, J lost 0 bases, and 12 bases lay in between. CDR3 size: 16 residues. Germline V gives CDR1 SGHVS, CDR2 FQNEAQ. The CDR3 loop reads CASSFQAPSSGNTIYF. CDR3 DNA: TGTGCCAGCAGCTTTCAGGCCCCGAGCTCTGGAAACACCATATATTTT.

This clonotype was found many times. The gene calls are TRBV21-1 and TRBJ2-3. TRBV21-1 is described as a pseudogene. This CDR3 has 16 amino acids. The CDR3 protein is CASSKIGKYSTDTQYF. CDR3 in DNA: TGTGCCAGCAGCAAAATAGGGAAATATAGCACAGATACGCAGTATTTT.

This clonotype was counted ten times or more. The chain carries TRBV2 and TRBJ2-7, with 7 nucleotides matching TRBD2. Germline assignment: CDR1 SNHLY and CDR2 FYNNEI. The CDR3 is 15 residues long. V gave up 6 bases and J gave up 5 bases; unmatched junction bases: 13. The CDR3 loop is CASRIEWEGLDEQYF. In nucleotides, the CDR3 is TGTGCCAGCAGAATAGAGTGGGAGGGCCTCGACGAGCAGTACTTC.

This clonotype was recorded many times. J is TRBJ2-5 and V is TRBV12-3 or TRBV12-4; D gene unclear. This CDR3 comprises 14 residues. Trimming removed 0 bases at V and 4 bases at J, with 9 bases between. This CDR3 is CASSLAQAPETQYF. The CDR3 DNA reads TGTGCCAGCAGTTTAGCGCAAGCCCCAGAGACCCAGTACTTC.